A selection of T cell receptor beta chains follows, all from one sample in a study of cytotoxic CD8 clonotypes in ibrutinib-treated CLL. Here immunoSEQ multiplex PCR was the method, and the copy in TCRdb shows in-frame clones only, minus some. The table has tens of thousands of clones, 50% to 75% seen once; the top ten hold 20% to 25%. The specimen was PBMCs, collected after 24 months of ibrutinib treatment. These TCRs come from a human donor with chronic lymphocytic leukemia. Both conserved end residues are part of each CDR3. D genes are given only for firm matches. The size entry is marked missing in some rows and otherwise reads once, few, many or a size class.

>11|TRBV2|-|TRBJ2-7|-
CASSERVEQYF
TGTGCCAGCAGTGAACGCGTGGAGCAGTACTTC
>15|TRBV19|many|TRBJ2-3|TRBD2
CASSETSGATDTQYF
TGTGCCAGTAGTGAGACTAGCGGGGCCACAGATACGCAGTATTTT
>15|TRBV2|-|TRBJ1-2|TRBD1
CASRAQGAPLYGYTF
TGTGCCAGCAGAGCTCAGGGGGCCCCACTCTATGGCTACACCTTC
>17|TRBV7-2|few|TRBJ2-2|TRBD2
CASRASGTIANTGELFF
TGTGCCAGCAGGGCGTCAGGGACTATCGCGAACACCGGGGAGCTGTTTTTT
>16|TRBV4-2|-|TRBJ2-1|TRBD2
CASSPGGTSEYNEQFF
TGTGCCAGCAGCCCCGGGGGGACTAGCGAGTACAATGAGCAGTTCTTC
>15|TRBV19|once|TRBJ2-1|-
CASTLRGADYNEQFF
TGTGCCAGTACCCTAAGGGGAGCAGATTACAATGAGCAGTTCTTC
>15|TRBV2|many|TRBJ2-2|TRBD1
CASSDDRERAGELFF
TGTGCCAGCAGTGACGACAGGGAGAGAGCCGGGGAGCTGTTTTTT
>14|TRBV10-3|once|TRBJ2-1|TRBD2
CASSLAVVNNEQFF
TGTGCCAGCAGCCTAGCGGTAGTGAACAATGAGCAGTTCTTC
>14|TRBV7-3|few|TRBJ1-2|-
CASSLEAGNYGYTF
TGTGCCAGCAGCTTAGAGGCAGGCAACTATGGCTACACCTTC
>15|TRBV2|-|TRBJ2-5|TRBD2
CASSEMSSGVETQYF
TGTGCCAGCAGTGAAATGTCTAGCGGGGTTGAGACCCAGTACTTC
>10|TRBV11-2|-|TRBJ1-2|-
CASSGNGYTF
TGTGCCAGCAGCGGAAATGGCTACACCTTC
>14|TRBV2|-|TRBJ2-1|TRBD1
CASSAQGARNEQFF
TGTGCCAGCAGTGCACAGGGGGCGCGCAATGAGCAGTTCTTC
>11|TRBV20-1|few|TRBJ2-7|-
CSASPVYEQYF
TGCAGTGCTAGTCCGGTCTACGAGCAGTACTTC
>14|TRBV6-1|-|TRBJ2-2|TRBD1
CASRGQVNTGELFF
TGTGCCAGCAGAGGACAGGTGAACACCGGGGAGCTGTTTTTT
>15|TRBV6-1|-|TRBJ2-1|-
CASNTYLGSYNEQFF
TGTGCCAGCAACACTTACCTAGGCTCCTACAATGAGCAGTTCTTC
>19|TRBV9|-|TRBJ2-1|TRBD2
CASSVDLWASGTPYNEQFF
TGTGCCAGCAGCGTAGACCTGTGGGCTAGCGGGACCCCCTACAATGAGCAGTTCTTC
>16|TRBV13|-|TRBJ2-7|-
CASSLKLGELSYEQYF
TGTGCCAGCAGCTTAAAACTGGGAGAGCTATCCTACGAGCAGTACTTC
>14|TRBV2|-|TRBJ1-1|-
CASSENPGRAEAFF
TGTGCCAGCAGTGAAAACCCGGGGAGGGCTGAAGCTTTCTTT
>14|TRBV5-4|-|TRBJ2-7|-
CASSPPDSLYEQYF
TGTGCCAGCAGCCCTCCGGACAGCCTCTACGAGCAGTACTTC
>15|TRBV7-4|-|TRBJ2-6|-
CASSCSQSRANVLTF
TGTGCCAGCAGCTGCTCACAAAGTCGGGCCAACGTCCTGACTTTC
>14|TRBV30|-|TRBJ1-4|-
CAWRRTGKDEKLFF
TGTGCCTGGAGGAGAACAGGAAAGGATGAAAAACTGTTTTTT
>15|TRBV30|-|TRBJ1-5|TRBD1
CAWSVLTGSNQPQHF
TGTGCCTGGAGTGTCCTGACAGGGAGCAATCAGCCCCAGCATTTT
>11|TRBV11-3|-|TRBJ2-7|-
CASSAGYEQYF
TGTGCCAGCAGCGCCGGCTACGAGCAGTACTTC
>16|TRBV2|once|TRBJ2-7|-
CASNPRQRFNGYEQYF
TGTGCCAGCAATCCCAGACAAAGGTTTAATGGCTACGAGCAGTACTTC
>16|TRBV7-8|-|TRBJ2-1|TRBD2
CASSPRLAGGYNEQFF
TGTGCCAGCAGCCCCCGACTAGCGGGGGGGTACAATGAGCAGTTCTTC
>15|TRBV28|-|TRBJ2-7|TRBD1
CASSLRTGSGYEQYF
TGTGCCAGCAGTCTAAGGACAGGGTCCGGGTACGAGCAGTACTTC
>17|TRBV21-1|-|TRBJ1-4|-
CASSTHLATRYNEKLFF
TGTGCCAGCAGCACCCATTTAGCTACAAGGTATAATGAAAAACTGTTTTTT
>11|TRBV20-1|-|TRBJ2-7|-
CSASKGYEQYF
TGCAGTGCTAGTAAAGGCTACGAGCAGTACTTC
>15|TRBV6-6|-|TRBJ1-2|-
CASSYSGVDLPGYTF
TGTGCCAGCAGTTACTCGGGGGTCGACCTCCCTGGCTACACCTTC
>19|TRBV27|many|TRBJ2-6|TRBD1
CASRPGTGGAGAGANVLTF
TGTGCCAGCAGACCCGGGACAGGGGGCGCTGGAGCTGGGGCCAACGTCCTGACTTTC
>14|TRBV18|few|TRBJ1-1|TRBD1
CASSHRQGDTEAFF
TGTGCCAGCTCCCACAGACAGGGGGACACTGAAGCTTTCTTT
>12|TRBV2|many|TRBJ2-7|-
CASSDLGNEQYF
TGTGCCAGCAGTGATTTGGGCAACGAGCAGTACTTC
>14|TRBV7-2|-|TRBJ1-5|-
CASSLAGPNQPQHF
TGTGCCAGCAGCTTAGCTGGACCCAATCAGCCCCAGCATTTT